These 9 T cell receptor beta chains were sequenced from one sample in a study of T cells expressing NK-cell markers. TCRdb reprocessed the 5' RACE reads, with one entry per CDR3 protein and no DNA. The sample totals some 440,000 distinct CDR3 sequences. Specimen: blood T cells: a sorted CD56 or NKG2C T cell subset, CD4+ or CD8+ T cells, or bulk PBMC T cells (not recorded which). Every receptor here comes from a woman aged 50 to 65 in good health.

V and J are TRBV4-1 and TRBJ2-1; TCRdb proposes TRBD1, but this gene call is untestable without DNA. The CDR3 is 16 amino acids. Germline values: CDR1 MGHRA, CDR2 YSYEKL. The CDR3 protein is CASSPRQGARGDEQFF.

The chain combines TRBV12-3 or TRBV12-4 with TRBJ2-3; TCRdb lists TRBD2, though no DNA is available to test this call. The CDR3 totals 14 residues. CDR3 amino acids: CATSPLAGADTQYF.

The chain uses TRBV9 and TRBJ2-1; TCRdb outputs TRBD2, but without DNA this stays unchecked. In germline, CDR1 is SGDLS, CDR2 YYNGEE. This CDR3 region has 16 residues. The chain's CDR3 is CASSVDSLAGLNEQFF.

The V gene is TRBV5-5, the J gene TRBJ2-5; TCRdb gives TRBD1 as the D gene, but with no DNA this cannot be confirmed. This CDR3 has 15 amino acids. CDR1 SGHKS and CDR2 YYEKEE come from the germline V gene (reference sequence). The CDR3 spells CASSYLDRGRETQYF.

The chain couples TRBV11-2 to TRBJ1-1. The length of the CDR3 is 12 residues. Germline assignment: CDR1 SGHAT and CDR2 FQNNGV. CDR3 in amino acids: CASSPEAVLAFF.

J is TRBJ1-2 and V is TRBV12-3 or TRBV12-4; TCRdb proposes TRBD1, but this gene call is untestable without DNA. The CDR3 has 11 residues. The CDR3 loop reads CASSSSGGYTF.

The chain recombines TRBV20-1 with TRBJ2-1; without DNA, the TCRdb call of TRBD2 cannot be checked. This CDR3 is built from 15 residues. In germline, CDR1 is DFQATT, CDR2 SNEGSKA (reference sequence). The CDR3 region is CSANPGLVGASEQFF.

This sequence joins TRBV10-1 and TRBJ2-1; the D call from TCRdb, TRBD1, cannot be confirmed without DNA. There are 16 residues in the CDR3. Germline V gene data show CDR1 as WNHNN and CDR2 as SYGVQD (reference sequence). This CDR3 is CASSDVRGPLGNEQFF.

The chain carries TRBV5-1 and TRBJ2-5; TCRdb indicates TRBD2, and absent DNA this call remains unverified. There are 14 residues in the CDR3. Per the germline V gene, CDR1 is SGHRS and CDR2 is YFSETQ. The chain's CDR3 is CASSSGLDQETQYF.